Below, 18 T cell receptor beta chains from the same sample are listed, as sequenced in a study of type 1 regulatory T cells. TCRdb re-called the reads with MiXCR, one entry per CDR3 protein. The sample lists about 19,000 distinct CDR3 sequences; about 10% were seen once. The material sequenced was CD4+ T cells, either the whole sample or a sorted fraction (not recorded which). These receptors were taken from a human donor in good health.

Details on this clonotype: Since a much larger clone is just one base distant, this may be a read error. The chain combines TRBV12-3 or TRBV12-4 with TRBJ2-5; tentative D call: TRBD1 (6 bases). This CDR3 has 12 residues. The CDR3, as DNA: TGTGCCAGCAGTTCGACAGGAGAGATCCAGTACTTC. Protein sequence: CASSSTGEIQYF.

This clonotype was recorded at least ten times. This sequence joins TRBV5-1 and TRBJ2-5; D perhaps matches TRBD1 (5 bases). Deletions cut 5 bases from V and 2 bases from J, with 7 bases between. The CDR3 runs to 12 residues. CDR1 and CDR2 from the germline V gene are SGHRS and YFSETQ. CDR3 in DNA: TGCGCCAGCAGGACAGCACAAGAGACCCAGTACTTC. Amino acids: CASRTAQETQYF.

This clonotype was counted at least ten times. The chain is built from TRBV6-1 and TRBJ2-1; 10 bases are a match to TRBD2. Germline V CDR1 and CDR2: MNHNS, SASEGT. After removal of 2 bases from V and 9 bases from J, the junction contained 4 bases not matched to a gene. The CDR3 loop spans 14 amino acids. The CDR3 reads CASSEKAGGLEQFF. As DNA, the CDR3 is TGTGCCAGCAGTGAAAAAGCGGGAGGGCTTGAGCAGTTCTTC.

This clonotype showed up just a few times. The junction departs from the called germline gene at one end, perhaps through a read error. CDR3 nucleotides: TGCTGTGCTAGAAGGTCCGGATATACGCAGTATTTT. This codes for CCARRSGYTQYF. The V and J genes are TRBV20-1 and TRBJ2-3, with D uncertain. The CDR3 spans 12 residues. Germline assignment: CDR1 DFQATT and CDR2 SNEGSKA (reference sequence).

This clonotype appeared a few times. This chain connects TRBV7-2 to TRBJ1-2; TRBD1 might be the D (6 bases). Per germline, CDR1 SGHTA and CDR2 FQGNSA. The CDR3 covers 14 residues. V was clipped by 8 bases and J by 6 bases, with 19 bases between them. The DNA for the CDR3 is TGTGCCAGCCTCGAGAGGGGGGGCGTGGATGGCTACACCTTC. This codes for CASLERGGVDGYTF.

This clonotype was observed many times. This chain links TRBV29-1 with TRBJ1-2; TRBD1 aligns across 11 bases. Germline V gene lookup returns CDR1 SQVTM and CDR2 ANQGSEA. J was trimmed by 7 bases and V by 7 bases; bases with no gene match: 11. The CDR3 has 14 amino acids. CDR3 sequence reads: CSAWSRDRGFGYTF. CDR3 in DNA: TGCAGCGCTTGGAGCCGGGACAGGGGGTTTGGCTACACCTTC.

This clonotype occurred many times. The CDR3: CASRRSGRNYGYTF. The CDR3 DNA is TGTGCCAGCAGGCGGAGCGGACGGAACTATGGCTACACCTTC. V usage is TRBV14 and J usage is TRBJ1-2; D unresolved. Trimming pared 6 bases from V and 2 bases from J, leaving 13 bases between. Germline CDR1 and CDR2: SGHDN and FVKESK. The CDR3 runs to 14 residues.

This chain uses TRBV14 with TRBJ1-5, with 7 bases identical to TRBD1. The germline V gene encodes CDR1 SGHDN and CDR2 FVKESK. V shed 0 bases, J shed 1 base, and the junction held 12 bases outside the gene matches. CDR3 size: 19 residues. The CDR3 region has the DNA TGTGCCAGCAGCCAAGATGGCGTGGCAGGGGGGTTGAGCAATCAGCCCCAGCATTTT. Translation gives CASSQDGVAGGLSNQPQHF.

This clonotype was recorded a few times. The chain has TRBV7-9 and TRBJ2-5; 9 positions match TRBD1. CDR1 and CDR2 (germline): SEHNR, FQNEAQ (reference sequence). V trimming: 4 bases; J trimming: 2 bases; junction bases outside the gene matches: 5. The CDR3 sequence is 15 residues long. CDR3 nucleotides: TGTGCCAGCAGCTCCGGGACAGGGTTACAAGAGACCCAGTACTTC. It specifies CASSSGTGLQETQYF.

This CDR3 is CASSPPLFRGRIGLAGPRGDEQFF. The CDR3 region has the DNA TGTGCCAGCTCACCACCGCTCTTCAGGGGCCGAATCGGACTAGCGGGACCGCGAGGGGATGAGCAGTTCTTC. The gene calls are TRBV18 and TRBJ2-1, with 12 bases that match TRBD2. After removal of 0 bases from V and 8 bases from J, the junction contained 29 bases not matched to a gene. The V gene's germline CDR1 is KGHSH and CDR2 LQKENI. The CDR3 extends over 24 amino acids.

The table lists this clonotype with many counts. The chain employs TRBV30 and TRBJ2-1, with 9 bases matching TRBD1. Germline loops: CDR1 GTSNPN, CDR2 SVGIG (reference sequence). The junction had 2 bases not matched to a gene; V was cut back by 5 bases and J by 0 bases. The CDR3 covers 14 residues. CDR3 protein: CAWGQGSSYNEQFF. For the CDR3, the DNA is TGTGCCTGGGGACAGGGGAGCTCCTACAATGAGCAGTTCTTC.

The J gene is TRBJ1-5, the V gene TRBV4-3; D is unresolved. The CDR3 extends over 14 amino acids. Trimming took off 0 bases at V and 9 bases at J, with 12 bases between the two ends. In germline, CDR1 is LGHNA, CDR2 YSLEER. CDR3 coding DNA: TGCGCCAGCAGCCAAGATTTGGGAAGAAGGCCCCAGCATTTT. The encoded protein is CASSQDLGRRPQHF.

This clonotype was observed a handful of times. V is TRBV6-6 and J is TRBJ2-7, with 10 bases that match TRBD2. The CDR3 is 13 amino acids. Germline V gene sequence: CDR1 MNHNY, CDR2 SVGAGI (reference sequence). The V segment lost 8 bases and the J segment 6 bases; nucleotides outside the gene matches: 7. The CDR3 DNA follows: TGTGCCAGCCGGGCTAGCGGGAGAGGCGAGCAGTACTTC. Residues: CASRASGRGEQYF.

This clonotype rates as medium-sized. The chain carries TRBV24-1 and TRBJ1-2; TRBD1 is a possible D gene (5 bases). The CDR3 consists of 13 residues. The germline gives CDR1 KGHDR, CDR2 SFDVKD. Deletions cut 3 bases from V and 5 bases from J, with 9 bases between. The DNA of the CDR3 is TGTGCCACCAGTGATCGTCGACAGTATGGCTACACCTTC. Its protein is CATSDRRQYGYTF.

This clonotype was counted between two and nine times. One base away lies a much larger clone, so this may be a sequencing read error. The chain links TRBV5-1 to TRBJ1-6, with D uncertain. The CDR3 contains 15 residues. Germline V gene lookup returns CDR1 SGHRS and CDR2 YFSETQ. The CDR3 spells CASSLTLMHDSPPHF. CDR3 DNA: TGCGCCAGCAGCTTGACACTAATGCACGATTCACCCCCCCACTTT.

This clonotype was detected ten times or more. CDR3 sequence: CSVDLTGGAYNEQFF. The CDR3 DNA sequence: TGCAGCGTTGATCTTACGGGAGGGGCCTACAATGAGCAGTTCTTC. The chain joins TRBV29-1 to TRBJ2-1, with 8 bases that match TRBD2. The V gene end was trimmed by 3 bases and the J gene end by 2 bases; junction bases not matched to a gene: 6. This CDR3 contains 15 residues. Germline V gene sequence: CDR1 SQVTM, CDR2 ANQGSEA.

In its sample, this clonotype was seen a few times. The gene calls are TRBV5-6 and TRBJ2-5, with unresolved D. The V gene's germline CDR1 is SGHDT and CDR2 YYEEEE. The CDR3 has 11 residues. V was shortened by 2 bases and J by 4 bases, with 3 bases between the two germline ends. The CDR3 sequence: CASSFRETQYF. In DNA form, the CDR3 reads TGTGCCAGCAGCTTCCGAGAGACCCAGTACTTC.

This clonotype was detected ten times or more. This chain uses TRBV20-1 with TRBJ2-7; D is uncertain. The CDR3 is made up of 11 amino acids. Trimming pared 4 bases from V and 3 bases from J, leaving 7 bases between. Germline-derived CDR1 and CDR2 are DFQATT and SNEGSKA (reference sequence). CDR3 sequence (DNA): TGCAGTGCTAAGGACGTCTACGAGCAGTACTTC. This sequence encodes CSAKDVYEQYF.